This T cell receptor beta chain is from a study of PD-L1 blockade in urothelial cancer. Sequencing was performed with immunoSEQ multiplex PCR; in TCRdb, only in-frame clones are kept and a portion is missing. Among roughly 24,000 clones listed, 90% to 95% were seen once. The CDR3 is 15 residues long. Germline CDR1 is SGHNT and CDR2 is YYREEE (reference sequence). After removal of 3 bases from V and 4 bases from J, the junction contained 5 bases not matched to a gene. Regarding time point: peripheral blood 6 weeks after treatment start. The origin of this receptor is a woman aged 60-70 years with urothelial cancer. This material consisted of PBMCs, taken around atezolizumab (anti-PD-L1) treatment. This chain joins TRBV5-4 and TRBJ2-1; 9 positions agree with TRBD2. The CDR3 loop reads CASSSWLAGYNEQFF. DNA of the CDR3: TGTGCCAGCAGCTCTTGGCTAGCGGGGTACAATGAGCAGTTCTTC.